This T cell receptor beta chain was retrieved from a study of shared clonotypes between healthy human individuals. Assay used: immunoSEQ multiplex PCR; TCRdb lists only in-frame clones, some missing. The table lists 500,000 or so clones, about 96% of them singletons. CDR1 and CDR2 from the germline V gene are SGHRS and YFSETQ. The CDR3 consists of 18 residues. With V trimmed by 0 bases and J by 7 bases, 14 bases remained unmatched. Findings and limits, study-wide: Clonotype sharing levels among donors were expected to vary with sequencing depth.

As concerns this clone: Antigen: not known.

This receptor was obtained from a woman aged 30 to 39 in good health. The sequenced sample was naive CD4+ T cells sorted from blood. Specified subset: CD45RA+ positively selected. V usage is TRBV5-1 and J usage is TRBJ1-4, with 8 nucleotides matching TRBD1. The CDR3 sequence is CASSLGFSGTGGGEKLFF. CDR3 DNA: TGCGCCAGCAGCTTGGGGTTTTCCGGGACAGGTGGAGGTGAAAAACTGTTTTTT.